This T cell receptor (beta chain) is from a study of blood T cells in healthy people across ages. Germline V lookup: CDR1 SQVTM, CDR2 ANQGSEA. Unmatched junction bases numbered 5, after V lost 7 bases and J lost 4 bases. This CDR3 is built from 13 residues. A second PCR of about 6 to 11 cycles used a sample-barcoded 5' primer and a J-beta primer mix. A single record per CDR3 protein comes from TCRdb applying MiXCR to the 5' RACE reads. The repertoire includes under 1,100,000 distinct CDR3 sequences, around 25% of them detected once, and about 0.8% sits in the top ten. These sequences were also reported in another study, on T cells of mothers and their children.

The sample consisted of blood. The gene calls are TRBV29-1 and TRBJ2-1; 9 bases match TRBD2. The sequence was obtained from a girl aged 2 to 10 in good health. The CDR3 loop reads CSGSSGKYNEQFF. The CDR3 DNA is TGCAGCGGCTCTAGCGGGAAGTACAATGAGCAGTTCTTC.